One sample yielded the 18 T cell receptor beta chains listed below, sequenced in a study of cytomegalovirus exposure and HLA in healthy donors. Clones were read by immunoSEQ multiplex PCR, and TCRdb kept only the in-frame ones, dropping some. Among approximately 270,000 clones listed, around 89% were seen once. The sequencing input was PBMCs. The receptors here all came from a woman aged 18-35 years in good health and CMV-seronegative.

V and J are TRBV5-8 and TRBJ1-5; D is perhaps TRBD1 (6 bases). Trimming took 2 bases from V and 6 from J, leaving 15 bases between them. Per germline, CDR1 SGHTS and CDR2 YDEGEE. This CDR3 spans 15 amino acids. As DNA, the CDR3 is TGTGCCAGCAGCTTTTTACAGGGCTTTAGTCAGCCCCAGCATTTT. As protein: CASSFLQGFSQPQHF.

This clone occurred once. This chain uses TRBV28 with TRBJ2-3; possible D gene TRBD2, 7 bases. Germline loops: CDR1 MDHEN, CDR2 SYDVKM. V gave up 5 bases and J gave up 5 bases, with 20 bases separating them. The CDR3 sequence is 16 residues long. This CDR3 is CASSPVGGGPRDTQYF. The CDR3 DNA reads TGTGCCAGCAGTCCCGTAGGGGGGGGGCCTCGAGATACGCAGTATTTT.

The gene calls are TRBV30 and TRBJ2-3, with 7 bases aligning to TRBD1. J lost 4 bases, V lost 1 base, and 11 bases had no gene match. Germline V gives CDR1 GTSNPN, CDR2 SVGIG (reference sequence). There are 16 residues in the CDR3. The CDR3 sequence: CAWSGGQDRRSDTQYF. CDR3 DNA sequence: TGTGCCTGGAGTGGGGGGCAGGACAGGAGGTCAGATACGCAGTATTTT.

V and J are TRBV9 and TRBJ1-4; perhaps TRBD1 as D (5 bases). Trimming stripped 7 bases from V and 4 bases from J, with 14 bases between. Germline V CDR1 and CDR2: SGDLS, YYNGEE. The CDR3 contains 14 residues. The CDR3 reads CASGRGRFNEKLFF. DNA of the CDR3: TGTGCCAGCGGGAGGGGCCGGTTTAATGAAAAACTGTTTTTT.

In nucleotides, the CDR3 is TGTGCCAGCAGCCCTCTCCAGGGGTCCCACGAGCAGTACTTC. Translating gives CASSPLQGSHEQYF. This chain links TRBV9 with TRBJ2-7; D is possibly TRBD1 (6 bases). V dropped 4 bases and J dropped 5 bases, with 16 bases sitting between them. Germline V gene data show CDR1 as SGDLS and CDR2 as YYNGEE. The CDR3 extends over 14 amino acids. Complete variable domain (other parts from reference TRBV9 and TRBJ2-7): DSGVTQTPKHLITATGQRVTLRCSPRSGDLSVYWYQQSLDQGLQFLIQYYNGEERAKGNILERFSAQQFPDLHSELNLSSLELGDSALYFCASSPLQGSHEQYFGPGTRLTVT.

This clone appeared a few times. V usage is TRBV7-6 and J usage is TRBJ2-7; D gene ambiguous. Trimming removed 4 bases at V and 6 bases at J, with 7 bases between. Germline CDR1 and CDR2: SGHVS and FNYEAQ. This CDR3 contains 11 residues. CDR3 residues: CASSSASEQYF. The DNA for the CDR3 is TGTGCCAGCAGCTCCGCTAGCGAGCAGTACTTC.

The CDR3 bases are TGTGCCAGCAGTCGGGTAGGGGTGGGTGAAGCTTTCTTT. Translating it yields CASSRVGVGEAFF. The V call is TRBV25-1, the J call TRBJ1-1; TRBD1 might be the D (5 bases). Trimming stripped 5 bases from V and 7 bases from J, with 14 bases between. Germline V gives CDR1 MGHDK, CDR2 SYGVNS. The CDR3 sequence is 13 residues long.

This sequence joins TRBV7-3 and TRBJ2-3; unclear D gene. The CDR3 runs to 14 residues. Trimming cost V 2 bases and J 2 bases, with 8 bases left between them. The germline gives CDR1 SGHTA, CDR2 FQGTGA. This chain's CDR3 is CASSLGPHTDTQYF. CDR3 DNA sequence: TGTGCCAGCAGCTTAGGGCCCCACACAGATACGCAGTATTTT.

This rearrangement joins TRBV29-1 to TRBJ2-5; D is unresolved. Per germline, CDR1 SQVTM and CDR2 ANQGSEA. Trimming pared 7 bases from V and 4 bases from J, leaving 10 bases between. The CDR3 contains 11 residues. In DNA form, the CDR3 reads TGCAGCGCAGACATGGGAGAGACCCAGTACTTC. It translates to CSADMGETQYF.

This sequence joins TRBV7-9 and TRBJ1-5; TRBD1 might be the D (5 bases). V shed 4 bases and J shed 3 bases, with 13 bases lying between them. The germline V gene encodes CDR1 SEHNR and CDR2 FQNEAQ (reference sequence). This CDR3 spans 15 amino acids. The CDR3 DNA is TGTGCCAGCAGCTCAACGGACACTTACAATCAGCCCCAGCATTTT. Encoded protein: CASSSTDTYNQPQHF.

The chain couples TRBV4-3 to TRBJ1-4; 7 bases match TRBD1. CDR3 length: 14 amino acids. Germline V CDR1 and CDR2: LGHNA, YSLEER. The J segment lost 8 bases and the V segment lost 2 bases, leaving 5 bases of the junction unmatched. The CDR3 DNA reads TGCGCCAGCAGCCAAACAGGGGTTGGGGAAAAACTGTTTTTT. Translating gives CASSQTGVGEKLFF.

The genes are TRBV2 and TRBJ2-7; 7 bases are shared with TRBD2. The germline CDR1 and CDR2 sequences are SNHLY and FYNNEI. After removal of 2 bases from V and 4 bases from J, the junction contained 8 bases not matched to a gene. The CDR3 runs 15 residues. The CDR3 region has the DNA TGTGCCAGCAGTGAATGGTCCAGGGAGGGTTACGAGCAGTACTTC. Protein: CASSEWSREGYEQYF.

This clone has just one count. This chain connects TRBV15 to TRBJ1-1, with TRBD1 identical over 7 bases. Germline loops: CDR1 LNHNV, CDR2 YYDKDF (reference sequence). The ends lost 10 bases at V and 0 bases at J; junction bases unmatched: 5. The CDR3 runs to 13 residues. CDR3 amino acids: CAIATGMNTEAFF. The CDR3, as DNA: TGTGCCATTGCGACAGGGATGAACACTGAAGCTTTCTTT.

This chain links TRBV30 with TRBJ1-5; no clear D gene. The CDR3 contains 14 residues. V lost 2 bases and J lost 0, with 8 bases in between. Per the germline V gene, CDR1 is GTSNPN and CDR2 is SVGIG (reference sequence). CDR3 sequence reads: CAWSWENSNQPQHF. The CDR3 DNA follows: TGTGCCTGGAGTTGGGAGAATAGCAATCAGCCCCAGCATTTT.

This rearrangement joins TRBV7-8 to TRBJ1-1, with D tentatively TRBD1 (6 bases). The CDR3 runs 14 residues. V lost 0 bases to trimming and J lost 2 bases, with 7 bases between them. Germline assignment: CDR1 SGHVS and CDR2 FQNEAQ. CDR3 nucleotides: TGTGCCAGCAGCTTAGCAGGGACAAACACTGAAGCTTTCTTT. Residues: CASSLAGTNTEAFF.

The V and J genes are TRBV7-9 and TRBJ2-7; 9 bases are a match to TRBD2. Trimming removed 4 bases from V and 0 bases from J; junction bases left unmatched: 7. The CDR3 runs to 16 residues. The germline gives CDR1 SEHNR, CDR2 FQNEAQ (reference sequence). This CDR3 is CASSSPQRGASYEQYF. CDR3 nucleotides: TGTGCCAGCAGCTCCCCCCAGCGGGGGGCCTCCTACGAGCAGTACTTC.

The CDR3 here is CASSLALNSVVGNQPQHF. CDR3 in DNA: TGTGCCAGCAGCTTGGCCCTGAATTCGGTGGTGGGCAATCAGCCCCAGCATTTT. The chain joins TRBV5-5 to TRBJ1-5; no clear D. This CDR3 has 18 residues. Trimming stripped 0 bases from V and 2 bases from J, with 18 bases between. CDR1 is SGHKS, CDR2 YYEKEE, per germline (reference sequence).

The V and J genes are TRBV15 and TRBJ2-1; TRBD2 aligns across 7 bases. Germline assignment: CDR1 LNHNV and CDR2 YYDKDF (reference sequence). V gave up 5 bases and J gave up 5 bases; unmatched junction bases: 12. The CDR3 consists of 16 residues. CDR3 amino acids: CATSRTTGGAHNEQFF. DNA of the CDR3: TGTGCCACCAGCCGAACGACGGGGGGTGCCCACAATGAGCAGTTCTTC.